Listed below are T cell receptor beta chains from one sample, sequenced in a study of blood T cell repertoires in COVID-19. Clones were read by immunoSEQ multiplex PCR, and TCRdb kept only the in-frame ones, dropping some. The sample shows a few hundred thousand clones, roughly 86% of them seen only once. Sequencing was done on a sample of peripheral blood. The receptors come from a man aged 55 to 69 with acute or convalescent COVID-19. CDR3s include the opening cysteine and the closing phenylalanine or tryptophan. Each record gives: J gene, V gene, clone size, D gene, CDR3 DNA, CDR3 protein. The D gene is left open where the match is weak. Size is omitted from some rows. Given values are once, few, many or a class for expanded clones.

TRBJ2-7,TRBV6-5,-,TRBD1,TGTGCCAGCAGTTCCACAGGGGTTCACTCCTACGAGCAGTACTTC,CASSSTGVHSYEQYF
TRBJ2-7,TRBV5-3,-,TRBD2,TGTGCCAGAAGCTCGGGCGGGGGATCCTCCTACGAGCAGTACTTC,CARSSGGGSSYEQYF
TRBJ1-2,TRBV30,once,-,TGTGCCTGGAGTGTACGAACAGGTGGCTACACCTTC,CAWSVRTGGYTF
TRBJ1-3,TRBV18,once,-,TGTGCCAGCTCACCATCCCCCGGGAGCTACTCTGGAAACACCATATATTTT,CASSPSPGSYSGNTIYF
TRBJ2-5,TRBV19,-,-,TGTGCCAGTAGTATATCCGGCGTGGGGGGAGGTCCGGAGACCCAGTACTTC,CASSISGVGGGPETQYF
TRBJ1-6,TRBV7-3,-,-,TGTGCCAGCAGCTTACAAGGGAGCTCCTATAATTCACCCCTCCACTTT,CASSLQGSSYNSPLHF
TRBJ1-2,TRBV7-8,-,-,TGTGCCAGCAGCAACCCCAAAGGACGGGATAACTATGGCTACACCTTC,CASSNPKGRDNYGYTF
TRBJ2-7,TRBV19,-,TRBD1,TGTGCCAGTAGCCCGGGACAGGGTATCGACGAGCAGTACTTC,CASSPGQGIDEQYF
TRBJ1-2,TRBV27,-,TRBD1,TGTGCCAGCGGACAGGGGGCGAGCTATGGCTACACCTTC,CASGQGASYGYTF
TRBJ1-5,TRBV7-9,-,TRBD1,TGTGCCAGCAGCTTAGCGACAGGGGGGAGCAATCAGCCCCAGCATTTT,CASSLATGGSNQPQHF
TRBJ1-6,TRBV5-4,-,-,TGTGCCAGCAGCTCTCCCGGAGCGAATTCACCCCTCCACTTT,CASSSPGANSPLHF
TRBJ2-2,TRBV20-1,-,TRBD1,TGCAGTGCTAGTAGTCCCAGGGGGCTCACCGGGGAGCTGTTTTTT,CSASSPRGLTGELFF
TRBJ2-5,TRBV4-2,-,TRBD1,TGTGCCAGCAGCCAAGATGGGACAGGCGGTCGGGGGGAGACCCAGTACTTC,CASSQDGTGGRGETQYF
TRBJ2-7,TRBV5-6,-,TRBD2,TGTGCCAGCAGCGCGGGGGTGTCATCCTACGAGCAGTACTTC,CASSAGVSSYEQYF
TRBJ1-2,TRBV5-1,-,TRBD1,TGCGCCAGCAGCTTCCGGGACAGGGGTGGAAATGGCTACACCTTC,CASSFRDRGGNGYTF
TRBJ1-5,TRBV18,-,-,TGTGCCAGCTCACCAATGGGCGACAGCAGCAATCAGCCCCAGCATTTT,CASSPMGDSSNQPQHF
TRBJ2-6,TRBV2,-,-,TGTGCCAGCAGTGAATTTAGTTCTGGGGCCAACGTCCTGACTTTC,CASSEFSSGANVLTF
TRBJ1-2,TRBV6-2/TRBV6-3,-,TRBD1,TGTGCCAGCAGCAAGACGGGACAGGGACTTCGTCGGGGCTACACCTTC,CASSKTGQGLRRGYTF
TRBJ2-2,TRBV6-2/TRBV6-3,few,TRBD1,TGTGCCAGCAGTTACGGGACAGTGAACACCGGGGAGCTGTTTTTT,CASSYGTVNTGELFF
TRBJ2-4,TRBV25-1,-,TRBD2,TGTGCCAGCAGTGCCCCCGGGACGGGGGGGAACATTCAGTACTTC,CASSAPGTGGNIQYF
TRBJ2-5,TRBV18,-,TRBD2,TGTGCCAGCTCCTCGGGACTAGCGGGGGAGGAGACCCAGTACTTC,CASSSGLAGEETQYF
TRBJ1-2,TRBV6-5,-,TRBD1,TGTGCCAGCAGTTACGCGACAGGGATTTATGGCTACACCTTC,CASSYATGIYGYTF
TRBJ1-1,TRBV4-1,-,-,TGCGCCAGCAGCCAACGAACTACCCAGAACACTGAAGCTTTCTTT,CASSQRTTQNTEAFF
TRBJ2-1,TRBV19,few,-,TGTGCCAGTAGGAAGGGGGGGCGCAATGAGCAGTTCTTC,CASRKGGRNEQFF
TRBJ1-1,TRBV18,-,TRBD1,TGTGCCAGCTCACCAGCCCAATGGAGACAGGGGGCTGAAGCTTTCTTT,CASSPAQWRQGAEAFF
TRBJ2-1,TRBV7-2,-,-,TGTGCCAGCAGCTTAGCTCGAAACAGTGAGCAGTTCTTC,CASSLARNSEQFF
TRBJ1-5,TRBV7-6,-,-,TGTGCCAGCAGCCCAACAGGATACGGTTATCAGCCCCAGCATTTT,CASSPTGYGYQPQHF
TRBJ2-7,TRBV18,-,TRBD1,TGTGCCAGCTCACCAGAGAGGACAGGGATTTTCTCCTACGAGCAGTACTTC,CASSPERTGIFSYEQYF
TRBJ2-1,TRBV19,-,-,TGTGCCAGTGAAAGGGGGGGCCTCTCCTACAATGAGCAGTTCTTC,CASERGGLSYNEQFF
TRBJ2-7,TRBV21-1,-,-,TGTGCCAGCAGCAAAGATGGGGCACGTCGCGAGCAGTACTTC,CASSKDGARREQYF
TRBJ2-7,TRBV4-1,-,-,TGCGCCAGCAGCCCGCCTAAGGACAGTCACTTGGACGAGCAGTACTTC,CASSPPKDSHLDEQYF
TRBJ1-6,TRBV7-6,-,-,TGTGCCAGCAGCGGAAGCCCCGGAGGAGGTTCACCCCTCCACTTT,CASSGSPGGGSPLHF
TRBJ1-6,TRBV9,-,TRBD1,TGTGCCAGCAACCATTTCGGGACACAGGGGAATTCACCCCTCCACTTT,CASNHFGTQGNSPLHF
TRBJ1-2,TRBV6-5,-,-,TGTGCCAGCAGTTACTCGGCCGCCTTGGCTAACTATGGCTACACCTTC,CASSYSAALANYGYTF
TRBJ2-1,TRBV9,-,-,TGTGCCAGCAGCGTGTACGAGGACTCCTACTCCTACAATGAGCAGTTCTTC,CASSVYEDSYSYNEQFF
TRBJ2-7,TRBV7-8,few,-,TGTGCCAGCAGCTTAGTAGCGGACTCCTACGAGCAGTACTTC,CASSLVADSYEQYF
TRBJ1-2,TRBV5-1,-,TRBD1,TGCGCCAGCAGCCCATGGACAGGAGGGGCCGATGGCTACACCTTC,CASSPWTGGADGYTF
TRBJ2-7,TRBV2,few,TRBD2,TGTGCCAGCAGTGACCAGCGGGGGTTCGAGCAGTACTTC,CASSDQRGFEQYF
TRBJ1-2,TRBV7-2,-,-,TGTGCCAGCAGCGCCCCGGGGAAGGGTTCCTATGGCTACACCTTC,CASSAPGKGSYGYTF
TRBJ2-1,TRBV6-1,-,TRBD1,TGTGCCAGCAGTGACGGGACAGGGGGCTCGGGAGAGCAGTTCTTC,CASSDGTGGSGEQFF
TRBJ1-2,TRBV19,few,-,TGTGCCAGTAGTATACTGGGCCAGAACTATGGCTACACCTTC,CASSILGQNYGYTF
TRBJ1-3,TRBV7-8,once,-,TGTGCCAGCAGCTTAGCGCCGGGGAGTGGAAACACCATATATTTT,CASSLAPGSGNTIYF
TRBJ2-5,TRBV14,-,-,TGTGCCAGCAGCCGCCTCGAAGGGAGGGGGACCGACGAGACCCAGTACTTC,CASSRLEGRGTDETQYF
TRBJ1-2,TRBV6-1,-,TRBD1,TGTGCCACCTCCGACAGGGGAGGCTATGGCTACACCTTC,CATSDRGGYGYTF
TRBJ2-7,TRBV2,-,-,TGTGCCAGCCAAGGGGACACTACCTACGAGCAGTACTTC,CASQGDTTYEQYF
TRBJ1-1,TRBV7-3,once,-,TGTGCCAGCAGCGAAGGGGGGGCCAACACTGAAGCTTTCTTT,CASSEGGANTEAFF